There are a few counts of the clone carrying this TCR beta chain. The sample belongs to a study of blood T cell repertoires in COVID-19. Across the whole study: From T cells, B-cell-depleted T cells, or PBMCs came the material, which was cDNA or gDNA.

Germline lookup yields CDR1 GTSNPN and CDR2 SVGIG (reference sequence). The CDR3 spans 12 residues. Trimming cost V 4 bases and J 2 bases, with 9 bases left between them. The protocol was immunoSEQ multiplex PCR, while the TCRdb copy is restricted to in-frame clones and leaves out a portion. The table records around 220,000 clones, less than 90% of them present only once. Sequenced material: peripheral blood. The source of this sequence is a man aged 40-49 years with active or convalescent COVID-19. V gene TRBV30 combines with J gene TRBJ2-7; unclear D gene. The CDR3 region is CAWMGDTYEQYF. In nucleotides, the CDR3 is TGTGCCTGGATGGGCGACACCTACGAGCAGTACTTC. Full variable domain (remainder filled in from reference TRBV30 and TRBJ2-7): SQTIHQWPATLVQPVGSPLSLECTVEGTSNPNLYWYRQAAGRGLQLLFYSVGIGQISSEVPQNLSASRPQDRQFILSSKKLLLSDSGFYLCAWMGDTYEQYFGPGTRLTVT.